A single sample gave rise to the 31 T cell receptor beta chains below, sequenced in a study of shared clonotypes between healthy human individuals. TCRdb's table, derived via immunoSEQ multiplex PCR, lists solely in-frame clones and lacks some. Among 2,100,000 or so clones listed, almost 96% were seen once. Sequenced sample: naive CD4+ T cells sorted from blood. Specified subset: CD45RA+ positively selected. The receptors shown here come from a man between 18 and 35 years old in good health.

This sequence joins TRBV28 and TRBJ1-2, with D tentatively TRBD1 (5 bases). Germline-derived CDR1 and CDR2 are MDHEN and SYDVKM. The ends were cut back, 3 bases at V and 4 bases at J, with 12 bases in the middle. CDR3 size: 14 residues. The CDR3 DNA reads as TGTGCCAGCAGTTTTGCAGGGATTGGCTATGGCTACACCTTC. Encoded protein: CASSFAGIGYGYTF.

With regard to this clone: Compared with germline, one end of the junction differs, possibly owing to a read error. The rearrangement uses TRBV7-7 and TRBJ2-5, with TRBD2 identical over 14 bases. Germline loops: CDR1 SSHAT, CDR2 FNYEAQ (reference sequence). This CDR3 is built from 16 residues. The CDR3 bases are TGTGCTAGCAGCTTAGGACTAGCGGGGGGTCAAGAGACCCAGTACTTC. It encodes CASSLGLAGGQETQYF.

This rearrangement joins TRBV7-8 to TRBJ2-1; tentative D call: TRBD2 (5 bases). CDR3 size: 16 residues. V gave up 6 bases and J gave up 8 bases, with 23 bases separating them. Per the germline V gene, CDR1 is SGHVS and CDR2 is FQNEAQ. CDR3: CASRPKRLADSDEQFF. In DNA, the CDR3 is TGTGCCAGCAGGCCCAAACGTCTCGCGGATAGCGATGAGCAGTTCTTC.

For this clone: The sample contains more than one DNA sequence encoding this CDR3. This chain links TRBV10-3 with TRBJ1-6; TRBD1 matches at 9 bases. Germline lookup yields CDR1 ENHRY and CDR2 SYGVKD. This CDR3 contains 13 residues. V dropped 8 bases and J dropped 7; count of bases not matched to a gene: 3. The CDR3 region has the DNA TGTGCCATCCGGACAGGGGAAAATTCACCCCTCCACTTT. It encodes CAIRTGENSPLHF.

This chain uses TRBV6-1 with TRBJ2-4, with a tentative D call TRBD2 (5 bases). Trimming removed 6 bases from V and 1 base from J, with 13 bases in between. The CDR3 extends over 15 amino acids. Per germline, CDR1 MNHNS and CDR2 SASEGT. The CDR3 protein is CASRGSLLAKNIQYF. Written as DNA, the CDR3 is TGTGCCAGCAGGGGGAGTTTATTGGCCAAAAACATTCAGTACTTC.

Turning to this clone: Other DNA sequences in the sample encode the same CDR3. The genes are TRBV7-2 and TRBJ1-1; possibly TRBD1 for D (5 bases). This CDR3 contains 13 residues. Germline CDR1 SGHTA, CDR2 FQGNSA. Trimming shortened V by 1 base and J by 5 bases, and 8 bases separated the two germline ends. This CDR3 reads CASSLDQGTEAFF. CDR3 sequence (DNA): TGTGCCAGCAGCTTAGATCAGGGTACTGAAGCTTTCTTT.

This chain links TRBV6-5 with TRBJ1-4; TRBD1 aligns across 8 bases. The CDR3 sequence is 14 residues long. From germline, CDR1 is MNHEY and CDR2 SVGAGI. Trimming cost V 5 bases and J 8 bases; bases outside gene matches: 7. Here the CDR3 reads CASSQQGVKEKLFF. Here the CDR3 DNA reads TGTGCCAGCAGTCAACAGGGGGTGAAGGAAAAACTGTTTTTT.

In nucleotides, the CDR3 is TGCGCCAGCAGTGAGTCGGGGAGAAGCACAGATACGCAGTATTTT. This encodes CASSESGRSTDTQYF. The chain links TRBV10-1 to TRBJ2-3; the D gene is possibly TRBD2 (5 bases). Germline V CDR1 and CDR2: WNHNN, SYGVQD (reference sequence). This CDR3 contains 15 residues. The V and J ends lost 0 bases and 0 bases respectively, with 7 bases between them.

This clone has a single count. The chain combines TRBV2 with TRBJ1-1, with D unclear. V shed 10 bases and J shed 5 bases, with 17 bases lying between them. The germline CDR1 and CDR2 sequences are SNHLY and FYNNEI. The CDR3 contains 13 residues. The CDR3 spells CATLQGLRTEAFF. The CDR3 bases are TGTGCCACCCTACAAGGGTTGAGGACTGAAGCTTTCTTT.

This clone was seen once. The V gene is TRBV20-1, the J gene TRBJ2-1; unclear D gene. The V gene lost 4 bases and the J gene lost 8 bases, with 6 bases spanning the gap. Germline CDR1 and CDR2: DFQATT and SNEGSKA (reference sequence). The CDR3 is 10 amino acids. CDR3 loop: CSATADEQFF. The CDR3 region has the DNA TGCAGTGCTACTGCCGATGAGCAGTTCTTC.

In regard to this clone: Other nucleotide sequences from this sample produce the same CDR3. The chain employs TRBV28 and TRBJ1-3; a weak D match, TRBD1 (6 bases). The CDR3 runs 13 residues. The V and J ends lost 6 bases and 2 bases respectively, with 8 bases between them. Germline V gene lookup returns CDR1 MDHEN and CDR2 SYDVKM. CDR3 protein: CASSTGPGNTIYF. CDR3 DNA: TGTGCCAGCAGCACAGGGCCTGGAAACACCATATATTTT.

CDR3 bases: TGCGCCAGCAGTGAGTCACCCCAGGGAAAAGTCTCCTACGAGCAGTACTTC. Protein sequence: CASSESPQGKVSYEQYF. V gene TRBV10-2 combines with J gene TRBJ2-7; weak D call: TRBD1 (5 bases). V lost 0 bases to trimming and J lost 0 bases, with 15 bases between them. There are 17 residues in the CDR3. The germline gives CDR1 WSHSY, CDR2 SAAADI.

The chain uses TRBV6-4 and TRBJ1-1; D is ambiguous. The length of the CDR3 is 16 residues. Trimming pared 2 bases from V and 4 bases from J, leaving 17 bases between. CDR1 MRHNA and CDR2 SNTAGT come from the germline V gene. CDR3 residues: CASSDPDGRGTTEAFF. For the CDR3, the DNA is TGTGCCAGCAGTGACCCGGACGGGCGGGGAACCACTGAAGCTTTCTTT.

This sequence joins TRBV6-1 and TRBJ1-1; D remains ambiguous. In germline, CDR1 is MNHNS, CDR2 SASEGT. The CDR3 extends over 16 amino acids. V was shortened by 1 base and J by 3 bases, with 15 bases between the two germline ends. The CDR3 reads CASSEVSRWVDTEAFF. The DNA of the CDR3 is TGTGCCAGCAGTGAAGTCTCCAGATGGGTCGACACTGAAGCTTTCTTT.

This clone is a singleton in its sample. V and J are TRBV6-5 and TRBJ1-6; 9 positions agree with TRBD1. CDR1 MNHEY and CDR2 SVGAGI come from the germline V gene. This CDR3 comprises 16 residues. V dropped 4 bases and J dropped 7; count of bases not matched to a gene: 8. The CDR3 loop reads CASSFLTGGPNSPLHF. The CDR3 region has the DNA TGTGCCAGCAGTTTTCTGACAGGGGGTCCCAATTCACCCCTCCACTTT.

The chain has TRBV19 and TRBJ1-2; the D is unclear. V lost 6 bases and J 0 bases, leaving 14 bases between the germline ends. In germline, CDR1 is LNHDA, CDR2 SQIVND (reference sequence). This CDR3 contains 15 residues. CDR3 residues: CASRETRTANYGYTF. The CDR3 DNA reads TGTGCCAGTAGAGAAACTCGGACGGCTAACTATGGCTACACCTTC. The full variable domain, with the rest looked up from reference TRBV19 and TRBJ1-2, is DGGITQSPKYLFRKEGQNVTLSCEQNLNHDAMYWYRQDPGQGLRLIYYSQIVNDFQKGDIAEGYSVSREKKESFPLTVTSAQKNPTAFYLCASRETRTANYGYTFGSGTRLTVV.

The chain joins TRBV6-6 to TRBJ1-1; D is ambiguous. The germline V gene has CDR1 MNHNY and CDR2 SVGAGI (reference sequence). V was trimmed by 7 bases and J by 2 bases, leaving 14 bases between them. This CDR3 has 14 amino acids. The chain's CDR3 is CASTIFARNTEAFF. The DNA of the CDR3 is TGTGCCAGCACCATTTTTGCGAGAAACACTGAAGCTTTCTTT.

Of note for this clone: Distinct nucleotide sequences in the sample also encode this CDR3. J is TRBJ2-6 and V is TRBV7-2; D is unclear. Germline-derived CDR1 and CDR2 are SGHTA and FQGNSA. The V end was cut by 4 bases, the J end by 1 base, with 5 bases between. CDR3 size: 14 residues. The CDR3 DNA sequence: TGTGCCAGCAGCTCCCGATCTGGGGCCAACGTCCTGACTTTC. Translation gives CASSSRSGANVLTF. The whole variable domain, filled in from reference TRBV7-2 and TRBJ2-6, reads GAGVSQSPSNKVTEKGKDVELRCDPISGHTALYWYRQSLGQGLEFLIYFQGNSAPDKSGLPSDRFSAERTGGSVSTLTIQRTQQEDSAVYLCASSSRSGANVLTFGAGSRLTVL.

The chain joins TRBV4-1 to TRBJ2-3; TRBD1 or TRBD2 may be the D gene (5 bases each). Germline CDR1 is MGHRA and CDR2 is YSYEKL. This CDR3 contains 12 residues. The V end lost 1 base, the J end lost 8 bases, and 7 bases lay between the germline ends. This CDR3 reads CASSQGDVTQYF. For the CDR3, the DNA is TGCGCCAGCAGCCAAGGGGACGTTACGCAGTATTTT.

This clone was counted once. This chain uses TRBV6-6 with TRBJ2-3; D may be TRBD2 (5 bases). Trimming shortened V by 9 bases and J by 5 bases, and 12 bases separated the two germline ends. CDR1 and CDR2 from the germline V gene are MNHNY and SVGAGI (reference sequence). There are 12 residues in the CDR3. For the CDR3, the DNA is TGTGCCAGTTTGGCGGGTAAAGATACGCAGTATTTT. Translating gives CASLAGKDTQYF.

The V gene is TRBV4-3, the J gene TRBJ1-1; a weak D match, TRBD1 (6 bases). Germline CDR1 and CDR2: LGHNA and YSLEER. This CDR3 spans 16 amino acids. Trimming stripped 2 bases from V and 3 bases from J, with 16 bases between. CDR3 region: CASSQLMGAPYTEAFF. The CDR3, as DNA: TGCGCCAGCAGCCAACTGATGGGGGCGCCTTACACTGAAGCTTTCTTT.

The chain couples TRBV11-3 to TRBJ2-7, with D possibly matching TRBD2 (5 bases). Germline V gene sequence: CDR1 SGHNT, CDR2 YENEEA. The ends were cut back, 0 bases at V and 3 bases at J, with 12 bases in the middle. CDR3 length equals 15 residues. CDR3 DNA sequence: TGTGCCAGCAGCTTAGAATCGGGGTCAGACTACGAGCAGTACTTC. This sequence encodes CASSLESGSDYEQYF.

CDR3 in DNA: TGTGCCAGCTCACCGGGGACAGGCGTAAATCTTGGCTACACCTTC. Translating gives CASSPGTGVNLGYTF. The rearrangement uses TRBV18 and TRBJ1-2; 8 nucleotides match TRBD1. Unmatched junction bases numbered 10, after V lost 3 bases and J lost 7 bases. Germline V lookup: CDR1 KGHSH, CDR2 LQKENI. CDR3 length: 15 amino acids.

The CDR3 sequence: CASSPRGTANEFF. Written as DNA, the CDR3 is TGTGCCAGCAGCCCTAGGGGTACAGCAAATGAGTTCTTC. The chain recombines TRBV7-2 with TRBJ2-1; perhaps TRBD1 as D (5 bases). This CDR3 spans 13 amino acids. Trimming pared 5 bases from V and 14 bases from J, leaving 19 bases between. In germline, CDR1 is SGHTA, CDR2 FQGNSA. The whole variable domain, filled in from reference TRBV7-2 and TRBJ2-1, reads GAGVSQSPSNKVTEKGKDVELRCDPISGHTALYWYRQSLGQGLEFLIYFQGNSAPDKSGLPSDRFSAERTGGSVSTLTIQRTQQEDSAVYLCASSPRGTANEFFGPGTRLTVL.

The chain is built from TRBV6-6 and TRBJ1-5; 7 bases match TRBD1. The CDR3 has 16 residues. CDR1 and CDR2 (germline): MNHNY, SVGAGI (reference sequence). The J segment lost 5 bases and the V segment lost 7 bases, leaving 14 bases of the junction unmatched. Here the CDR3 DNA reads TGTGCCAGCACCCCGATGGGGGACAGAGGACATCAGCCCCAGCATTTT. Its protein is CASTPMGDRGHQPQHF.

The chain uses TRBV30 and TRBJ1-6; 10 nucleotides align to TRBD1. CDR1 is GTSNPN and CDR2 is SVGIG in the germline V gene (reference sequence). The CDR3 contains 15 residues. V shed 1 base and J 10 bases; nucleotides not matched to a gene: 7. The CDR3 coding sequence is TGTGCCTGGAGTGACTCCGGGACAGGGGTATCACCCCTCCACTTT. Translated, it gives CAWSDSGTGVSPLHF. Drawing the rest from reference TRBV30 and TRBJ1-6, the complete variable domain is SQTIHQWPATLVQPVGSPLSLECTVEGTSNPNLYWYRQAAGRGLQLLFYSVGIGQISSEVPQNLSASRPQDRQFILSSKKLLLSDSGFYLCAWSDSGTGVSPLHFGNGTRLTVT.

This chain joins TRBV9 and TRBJ2-1, with TRBD1 matching 9 bases. The CDR3 runs 15 residues. Losses at the gene ends were 4 bases for V and 8 bases for J; bases not matched to a gene: 10. Germline V CDR1 and CDR2: SGDLS, YYNGEE. CDR3 bases: TGTGCCAGCAGCCCCCGGACAGGGGTGTTGGATGAGCAGTTCTTC. Its translation is CASSPRTGVLDEQFF.

The chain combines TRBV7-6 with TRBJ1-1; D ambiguous. V gave up 4 bases and J gave up 0 bases, with 12 bases separating them. CDR3 length: 15 residues. Germline CDR1 SGHVS, CDR2 FNYEAQ. The CDR3 coding sequence is TGTGCCAGCAGCTCATTCGGGTCGATGAACACTGAAGCTTTCTTT. This codes for CASSSFGSMNTEAFF. Together with reference TRBV7-6 and TRBJ1-1, the CDR3 gives the full variable domain: GAGVSQSPRYKVTKRGQDVALRCDPISGHVSLYWYRQALGQGPEFLTYFNYEAQQDKSGLPNDRFSAERPEGSISTLTIQRTEQRDSAMYRCASSSFGSMNTEAFFGQGTRLTVV.

The genes are TRBV4-1 and TRBJ2-5, with 7 positions matching TRBD2. With V trimmed by 0 bases and J by 5 bases, 9 bases remained unmatched. The CDR3 covers 16 residues. Per germline, CDR1 MGHRA and CDR2 YSYEKL. CDR3 sequence: CASSQDGGGKRETQYF. In nucleotides, the CDR3 is TGCGCCAGCAGCCAAGATGGGGGGGGTAAGCGGGAGACCCAGTACTTC.

This chain uses TRBV30 with TRBJ1-2, with a tentative D call TRBD1 (6 bases). Germline values: CDR1 GTSNPN, CDR2 SVGIG (reference sequence). CDR3 length: 13 residues. Deletions cut 2 bases from V and 8 bases from J, with 15 bases between. The CDR3 region is CAWSPNTGRGYTF. The CDR3 DNA follows: TGTGCCTGGAGTCCTAATACAGGGAGAGGCTACACCTTC.

The chain has TRBV7-2 and TRBJ2-7; 7 nucleotides match TRBD2. The germline gives CDR1 SGHTA, CDR2 FQGNSA. V lost 1 base to trimming and J lost 4 bases; unmatched junction nucleotides: 7. CDR3 size: 15 residues. This CDR3 reads CASSLGERGIYEQYF. CDR3 DNA: TGTGCCAGCAGCTTAGGGGAGCGGGGTATTTACGAGCAGTACTTC.